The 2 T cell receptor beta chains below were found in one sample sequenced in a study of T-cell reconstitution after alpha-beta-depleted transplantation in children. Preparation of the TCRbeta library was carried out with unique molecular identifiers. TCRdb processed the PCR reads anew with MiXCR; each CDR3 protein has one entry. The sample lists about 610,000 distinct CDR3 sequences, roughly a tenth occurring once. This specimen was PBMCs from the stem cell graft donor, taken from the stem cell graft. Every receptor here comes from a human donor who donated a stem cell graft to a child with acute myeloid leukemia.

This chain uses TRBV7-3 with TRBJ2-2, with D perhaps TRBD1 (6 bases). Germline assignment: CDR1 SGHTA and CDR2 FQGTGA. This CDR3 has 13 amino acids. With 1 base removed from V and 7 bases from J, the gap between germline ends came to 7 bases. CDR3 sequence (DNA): TGTGCCAGCAGCTTAAAGGGGGACGGGGAGCTGTTTTTT. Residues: CASSLKGDGELFF.

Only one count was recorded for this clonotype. The CDR3 region is CASSLYSGVYNEQFF. The CDR3 DNA sequence: TGTGCCAGCAGCTTGTATAGCGGAGTATACAATGAGCAGTTCTTC. The chain is built from TRBV7-3 and TRBJ2-1; TRBD2 might be the D (6 bases). Germline values: CDR1 SGHTA, CDR2 FQGTGA. V was cut by 3 bases and J by 4 bases, with 13 bases left in between. This CDR3 comprises 15 residues. The full variable domain, with the rest looked up from reference TRBV7-3 and TRBJ2-1, is GAGVSQTPSNKVTEKGKYVELRCDPISGHTALYWYRQSLGQGPEFLIYFQGTGAADDSGLPNDRFFAVRPEGSVSTLKIQRTERGDSAVYLCASSLYSGVYNEQFFGPGTRLTVL.